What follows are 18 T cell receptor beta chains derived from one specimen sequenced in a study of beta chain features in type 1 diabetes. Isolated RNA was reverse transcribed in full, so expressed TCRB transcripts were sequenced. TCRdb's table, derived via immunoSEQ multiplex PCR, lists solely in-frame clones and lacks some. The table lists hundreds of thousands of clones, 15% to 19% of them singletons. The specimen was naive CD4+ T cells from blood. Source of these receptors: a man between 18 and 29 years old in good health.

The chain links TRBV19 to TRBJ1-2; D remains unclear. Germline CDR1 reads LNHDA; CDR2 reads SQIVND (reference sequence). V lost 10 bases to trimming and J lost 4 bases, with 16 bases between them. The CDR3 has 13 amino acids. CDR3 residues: CATSGSNSYGYTF. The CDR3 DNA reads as TGTGCCACTTCCGGGTCGAACTCCTATGGCTACACCTTC.

This chain's CDR3 is CASSVGHLNQPQHF. The DNA for the CDR3 is TGTGCCAGCAGCGTAGGACACCTCAATCAGCCCCAGCATTTT. The chain links TRBV9 to TRBJ1-5, with D unclear. In germline, CDR1 is SGDLS, CDR2 YYNGEE. V gave up 0 bases and J gave up 3 bases, with 7 bases separating them. The CDR3 extends over 14 amino acids.

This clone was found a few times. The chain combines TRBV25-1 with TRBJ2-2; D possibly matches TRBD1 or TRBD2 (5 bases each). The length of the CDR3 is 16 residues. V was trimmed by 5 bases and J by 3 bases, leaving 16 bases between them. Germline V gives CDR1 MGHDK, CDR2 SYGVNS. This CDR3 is CASSKTGTLYTGELFF. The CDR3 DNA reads TGTGCCAGCAGTAAGACCGGGACCCTATACACCGGGGAGCTGTTTTTT.

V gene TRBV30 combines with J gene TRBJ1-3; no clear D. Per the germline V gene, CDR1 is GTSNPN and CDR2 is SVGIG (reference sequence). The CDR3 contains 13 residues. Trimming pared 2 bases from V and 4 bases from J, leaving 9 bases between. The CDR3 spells CAWSWGGGNTIYF. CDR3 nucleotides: TGTGCCTGGAGTTGGGGTGGGGGAAACACCATATATTTT.

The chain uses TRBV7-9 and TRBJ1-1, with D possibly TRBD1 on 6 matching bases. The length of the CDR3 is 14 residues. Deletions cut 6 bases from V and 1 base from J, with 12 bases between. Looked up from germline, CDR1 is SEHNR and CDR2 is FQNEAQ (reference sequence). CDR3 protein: CASRPGHPNTEAFF. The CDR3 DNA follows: TGTGCCAGCAGACCGGGACACCCGAACACTGAAGCTTTCTTT.

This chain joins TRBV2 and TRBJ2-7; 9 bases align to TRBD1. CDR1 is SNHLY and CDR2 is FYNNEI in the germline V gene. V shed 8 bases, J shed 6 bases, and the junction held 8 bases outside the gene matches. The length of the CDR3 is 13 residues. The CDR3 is CASHGQGIVEQYF. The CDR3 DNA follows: TGTGCCAGCCACGGACAGGGGATTGTCGAGCAGTACTTC. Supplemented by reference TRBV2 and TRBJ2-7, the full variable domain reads EPEVTQTPSHQVTQMGQEVILRCVPISNHLYFYWYRQILGQKVEFLVSFYNNEISEKSEIFDDQFSVERPDGSNFTLKIRSTKLEDSAMYFCASHGQGIVEQYFGPGTRLTVT.

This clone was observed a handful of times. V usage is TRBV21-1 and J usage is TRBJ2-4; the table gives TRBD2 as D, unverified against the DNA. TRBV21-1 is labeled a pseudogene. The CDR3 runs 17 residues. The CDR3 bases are TGTGCCAGCAGCAAAGGGGGTAGCGGGAGTACCAAAAACATTCAGTACTTC. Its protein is CASSKGGSGSTKNIQYF.

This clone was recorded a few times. CDR3 in DNA: TGTGCCAGCAGCTTTAGCGGGGACACCGGGGAGCTGTTTTTT. Translating gives CASSFSGDTGELFF. The chain links TRBV5-5 to TRBJ2-2; 8 nucleotides align to TRBD2. Germline V CDR1 and CDR2: SGHKS, YYEKEE (reference sequence). The junction had 0 bases not matched to a gene; V was cut back by 2 bases and J by 3 bases. This CDR3 region has 14 residues.

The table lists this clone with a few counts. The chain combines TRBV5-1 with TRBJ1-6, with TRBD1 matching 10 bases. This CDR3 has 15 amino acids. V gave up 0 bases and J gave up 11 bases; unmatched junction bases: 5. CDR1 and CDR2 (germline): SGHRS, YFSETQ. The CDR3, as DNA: TGCGCCAGCAGCTTGGGCGACAGGGGGCTAACACCCCTCCACTTT. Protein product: CASSLGDRGLTPLHF.

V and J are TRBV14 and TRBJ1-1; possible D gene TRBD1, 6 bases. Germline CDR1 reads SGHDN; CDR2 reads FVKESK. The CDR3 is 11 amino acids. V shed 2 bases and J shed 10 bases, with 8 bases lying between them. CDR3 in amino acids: CASSQRGRAFF. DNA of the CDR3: TGTGCCAGCAGCCAAAGGGGGAGAGCTTTCTTT.

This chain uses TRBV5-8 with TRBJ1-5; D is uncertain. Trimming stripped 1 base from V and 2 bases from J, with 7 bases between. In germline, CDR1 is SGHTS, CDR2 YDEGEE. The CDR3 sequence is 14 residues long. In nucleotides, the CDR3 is TGTGCCAGCAGCTTGATGGCGGGCAATCAGCCCCAGCATTTT. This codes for CASSLMAGNQPQHF.

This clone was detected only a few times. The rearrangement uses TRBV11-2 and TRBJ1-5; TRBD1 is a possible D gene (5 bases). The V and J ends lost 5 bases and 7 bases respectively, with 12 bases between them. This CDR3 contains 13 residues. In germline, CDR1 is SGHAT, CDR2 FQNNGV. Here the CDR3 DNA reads TGTGCCAGCAGCCCAGGGCCGGAACAGCCCCAGCATTTT. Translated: CASSPGPEQPQHF.

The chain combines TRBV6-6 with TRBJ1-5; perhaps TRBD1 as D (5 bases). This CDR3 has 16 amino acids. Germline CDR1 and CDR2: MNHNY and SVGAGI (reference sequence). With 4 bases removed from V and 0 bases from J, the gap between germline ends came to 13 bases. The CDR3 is CASSSGGGPSNQPQHF. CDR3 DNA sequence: TGTGCCAGCAGTTCGGGCGGGGGTCCTAGCAATCAGCCCCAGCATTTT.

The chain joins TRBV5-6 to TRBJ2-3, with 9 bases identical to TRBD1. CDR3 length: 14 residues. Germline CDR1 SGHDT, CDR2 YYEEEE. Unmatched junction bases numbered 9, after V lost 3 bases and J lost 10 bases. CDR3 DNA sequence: TGTGCCAGCAGCTCCCGGGACAGGGAATCCCCGCAGTATTTT. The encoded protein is CASSSRDRESPQYF.

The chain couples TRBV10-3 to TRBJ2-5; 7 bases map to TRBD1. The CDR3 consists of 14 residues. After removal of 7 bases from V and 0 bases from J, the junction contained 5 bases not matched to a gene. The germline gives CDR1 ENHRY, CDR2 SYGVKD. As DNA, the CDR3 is TGTGCCATCAAAGGACAGGCGTACCAAGAGACCCAGTACTTC. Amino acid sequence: CAIKGQAYQETQYF.

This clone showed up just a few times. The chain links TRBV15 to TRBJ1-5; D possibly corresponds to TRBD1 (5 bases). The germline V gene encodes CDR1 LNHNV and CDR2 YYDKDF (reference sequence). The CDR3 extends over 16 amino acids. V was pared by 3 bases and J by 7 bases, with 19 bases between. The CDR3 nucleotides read TGTGCCACCAGCAGCCAGGGAGCGGGGCCCTGGCAGCCCCAGCATTTT. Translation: CATSSQGAGPWQPQHF.

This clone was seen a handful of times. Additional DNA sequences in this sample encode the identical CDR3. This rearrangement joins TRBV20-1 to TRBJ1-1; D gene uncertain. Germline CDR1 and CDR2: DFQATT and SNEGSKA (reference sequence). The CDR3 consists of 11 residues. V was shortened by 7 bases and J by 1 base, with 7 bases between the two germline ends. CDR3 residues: CSGTANTEAFF. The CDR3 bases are TGCAGTGGGACGGCGAACACTGAAGCTTTCTTT.

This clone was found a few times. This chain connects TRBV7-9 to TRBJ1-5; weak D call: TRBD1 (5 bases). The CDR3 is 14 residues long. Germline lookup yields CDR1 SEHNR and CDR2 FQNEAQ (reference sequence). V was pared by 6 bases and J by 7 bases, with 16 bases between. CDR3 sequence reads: CASSRGFNPQPQHF. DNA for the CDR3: TGTGCCAGCAGTCGGGGGTTTAATCCGCAGCCCCAGCATTTT. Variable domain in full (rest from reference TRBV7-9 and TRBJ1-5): DTGVSQNPRHKITKRGQNVTFRCDPISEHNRLYWYRQTLGQGPEFLTYFQNEAQLEKSRLLSDRFSAERPKGSFSTLEIQRTEQGDSAMYLCASSRGFNPQPQHFGDGTRLSIL.